Presented here are 5 T cell receptor beta chains from one specimen sequenced in a study of a mutant IDH1 vaccine in newly diagnosed glioma. Their recognized antigens are unknown. Documented time point: week 11, during vaccination. Each dose of the vaccine consisted of 300 ug of mutant IDH1 20-mer peptide, with topical imiquimod. Sequenced by immunoSEQ multiplex PCR; TCRdb stores in-frame clones only, minus some. The sample has tens of thousands of clones, about 80% seen once. The source material was PBMCs, sampled from a glioma patient whose treatment included an IDH1 peptide vaccine. The receptors originated from a man between 45 and 60 years old with glioma.

The chain is built from TRBV7-6 and TRBJ2-2; D may match TRBD1 or TRBD2 (5 bases each). The CDR3 has 14 amino acids. Germline V gene sequence: CDR1 SGHVS, CDR2 FNYEAQ. Trimming left V 5 bases short and J 5 bases short, with 12 bases between. CDR3 residues: CASSLMGETGELFF. The DNA of the CDR3 is TGTGCCAGCAGCCTGATGGGGGAGACCGGGGAGCTGTTTTTT.

The V and J genes are TRBV7-2 and TRBJ2-5; tentative D call: TRBD2 (7 bases). The germline CDR1 and CDR2 sequences are SGHTA and FQGNSA. This CDR3 region has 14 residues. Trimming took off 0 bases at V and 5 bases at J, with 10 bases between the two ends. The CDR3 region has the DNA TGTGCCAGCAGCTTAGCGGGAGGGGGGGAGACCCAGTACTTC. Amino acids: CASSLAGGGETQYF.

This clone was counted between two and nine times. The chain employs TRBV7-3 and TRBJ2-3; no clear D. The germline gives CDR1 SGHTA, CDR2 FQGTGA. The CDR3 loop spans 14 amino acids. V was pared by 2 bases and J by 6 bases, with 12 bases between. In DNA, the CDR3 is TGTGCCAGCAGCTTATTGTCTACCGTCGATACGCAGTATTTT. This translates into CASSLLSTVDTQYF. Full variable domain (remainder filled in from reference TRBV7-3 and TRBJ2-3): GAGVSQTPSNKVTEKGKYVELRCDPISGHTALYWYRQSLGQGPEFLIYFQGTGAADDSGLPNDRFFAVRPEGSVSTLKIQRTERGDSAVYLCASSLLSTVDTQYFGPGTRLTVL.

This chain connects TRBV4-1 to TRBJ1-4; possibly TRBD1 for D (6 bases). V was clipped by 1 base and J by 8 bases, with 17 bases between them. The CDR3 is made up of 16 amino acids. Per germline, CDR1 MGHRA and CDR2 YSYEKL. The CDR3 bases are TGCGCCAGCAGCCAAGGGCCGGTGGGGGCCAACGAAAAACTGTTTTTT. The encoded protein is CASSQGPVGANEKLFF.

The V call is TRBV30, the J call TRBJ1-1; TRBD1 agrees at 9 bases. V lost 0 bases to trimming and J lost 1 base; unmatched junction nucleotides: 9. Per germline, CDR1 GTSNPN and CDR2 SVGIG (reference sequence). The CDR3 runs 17 residues. The chain's CDR3 is CAWSVLYPGQGNTEAFF. CDR3 bases: TGTGCCTGGAGTGTACTTTATCCGGGACAGGGGAACACTGAAGCTTTCTTT.